The present T cell receptor (beta chain) was sequenced within a study of cytomegalovirus exposure and HLA in healthy donors. Only a few counts were recorded for this clone. Trimming left V 4 bases short and J 0 bases short, with 11 bases between. This CDR3 is built from 14 residues. Germline CDR1 and CDR2: SGDLS and YYNGEE. The primer mix had 60 Vbeta and 13 Jbeta primers. TCRdb's copy holds only in-frame clones and misses some; the assay was immunoSEQ multiplex PCR. Of around 160,000 clones listed, more than 70% are singletons. The receptor was isolated from a male donor in good health and CMV-seronegative. Sample: PBMCs. V gene TRBV9 combines with J gene TRBJ2-7, with D uncertain. The CDR3 DNA reads TGTGCCAGCAGCCCTTTTACTAACTCCTACGAGCAGTACTTC. Its translation is CASSPFTNSYEQYF.